This passage covers 8 T cell receptor beta chains from one sample sequenced in a study of blood T cell repertoires in COVID-19. Using immunoSEQ multiplex PCR, the repertoire was profiled, and TCRdb retains in-frame clones only, with some absent. The sample includes approximately 670,000 clones, around 90% of them seen just once. Source material: peripheral blood. All receptors come from a woman between 18 and 29 years old with acute or convalescent COVID-19.

The chain couples TRBV4-1 to TRBJ1-2; 10 nucleotides align to TRBD1. CDR1 is MGHRA and CDR2 is YSYEKL in the germline V gene. The CDR3 length is 16 residues. J lost 6 bases, V lost 2 bases, and 9 bases had no gene match. CDR3 nucleotides: TGCGCCAGCAGCCAATCACGCGCCGGGACAGGGGATGGCTACACCTTC. Amino acids: CASSQSRAGTGDGYTF.

This rearrangement joins TRBV6-1 to TRBJ1-2, with D possibly matching TRBD1 (5 bases). Germline CDR1 is MNHNS and CDR2 is SASEGT. This CDR3 spans 13 amino acids. The V end lost 3 bases, the J end lost 4 bases, and 9 bases lay between the germline ends. The CDR3 sequence is CASSEGQFYGYTF. CDR3 bases: TGTGCCAGCAGTGAGGGGCAGTTCTATGGCTACACCTTC.

V and J are TRBV11-2 and TRBJ2-7; 9 nucleotides match TRBD2. Germline V lookup: CDR1 SGHAT, CDR2 FQNNGV. The V gene end was trimmed by 4 bases and the J gene end by 6 bases; junction bases not matched to a gene: 4. The CDR3 loop spans 13 amino acids. DNA for the CDR3: TGTGCCAGCAGCTCCGGGACTAGCTCCGAGCAGTACTTC. This sequence encodes CASSSGTSSEQYF.

The chain combines TRBV6-5 with TRBJ1-1; D is undetermined. This CDR3 has 14 amino acids. Germline CDR1 is MNHEY and CDR2 is SVGAGI. Trimming removed 3 bases from V and 4 bases from J, with 12 bases in between. CDR3 protein: CASSYSVRSTEAFF. CDR3 nucleotides: TGTGCCAGCAGTTATTCGGTTCGGAGCACTGAAGCTTTCTTT.

CDR3 in amino acids: CASSYSGDLGGYTF. For the CDR3, the DNA is TGTGCCAGCAGTTACTCAGGTGATCTAGGTGGCTACACCTTC. The V call is TRBV6-5, the J call TRBJ1-2; D uncertain. Germline assignment: CDR1 MNHEY and CDR2 SVGAGI. Trimming left V 0 bases short and J 7 bases short, with 12 bases between. The CDR3 extends over 14 amino acids.

This clone was counted a single time. The chain has TRBV11-2 and TRBJ2-7, with D uncertain. Germline V gene data show CDR1 as SGHAT and CDR2 as FQNNGV. Between the trimmed V and J ends, which lost 6 bases and 7 bases, there was a span of 16 bases. This CDR3 comprises 13 residues. The CDR3 loop is CASSQIGAGEQYF. The CDR3 bases are TGTGCCAGCAGTCAAATAGGTGCCGGGGAGCAGTACTTC. Looking up the rest from reference TRBV11-2 and TRBJ2-7 gives the full variable domain: EAGVAQSPRYKIIEKRQSVAFWCNPISGHATLYWYQQILGQGPKLLIQFQNNGVVDDSQLPKDRFSAERLKGVDSTLKIQPAKLEDSAVYLCASSQIGAGEQYFGPGTRLTVT.

This clone is a singleton in its sample. V gene TRBV24-1 combines with J gene TRBJ2-5; 8 bases agree with TRBD2. The V segment lost 6 bases and the J segment 4 bases; nucleotides outside the gene matches: 3. The CDR3 length is 13 residues. From germline, CDR1 is KGHDR and CDR2 SFDVKD. CDR3 residues: CATSTGRGETQYF. The CDR3 DNA sequence: TGTGCCACCAGTACCGGGAGGGGAGAGACCCAGTACTTC.

The chain recombines TRBV4-1 with TRBJ2-7; 8 bases agree with TRBD1. There are 18 residues in the CDR3. Germline V gives CDR1 MGHRA, CDR2 YSYEKL. Trimming took 1 base from V and 2 from J; bases not matched to a gene: 13. CDR3 sequence reads: CASSQAWEIQGVPYEQYF. CDR3 nucleotides: TGCGCCAGCAGCCAAGCCTGGGAAATACAGGGGGTCCCCTACGAGCAGTACTTC.